This T cell receptor beta chain is drawn from a study of T-cell reconstitution after alpha-beta-depleted transplantation in children. Study conclusions and caveats: In some patients, recipient T cells and intrathymic progenitors surviving conditioning explained high day-60 diversity. Several hundred expanded graft clones reportedly gave rise to the alpha-beta T cells present about two months after transplant. T-cell counts and diversity were attributed mostly to newly produced T cells one year after transplant.

Regarding this clonotype: Antigen specificity is unknown.

Trimming cost V 3 bases and J 4 bases, with 9 bases left between them. This CDR3 is built from 14 residues. CDR1 is MNHNS, CDR2 SASEGT, per germline. As it was prepared, the TCRbeta library received unique molecular identifiers. TCRdb reprocessed the PCR reads via MiXCR and lists one record per CDR3 protein. The table shows just under 350,000 distinct CDR3 sequences, with 16% occurring only once. The sample consisted of PBMCs, mostly from graft donor cells, taken 360 days after TCRalphabeta/CD19-depleted stem cell transplant. The rearrangement joins TRBV6-1 to TRBJ2-2; D gene ambiguous. The source of this sequence is a male patient aged 2-15 years who had a stem cell transplant for acute lymphoblastic leukemia, so the T cells may come from the graft donor. The CDR3 DNA sequence: TGTGCCAGCAGTGACCAGTGGAGCACCGGGGAGCTGTTTTTT. This sequence encodes CASSDQWSTGELFF.